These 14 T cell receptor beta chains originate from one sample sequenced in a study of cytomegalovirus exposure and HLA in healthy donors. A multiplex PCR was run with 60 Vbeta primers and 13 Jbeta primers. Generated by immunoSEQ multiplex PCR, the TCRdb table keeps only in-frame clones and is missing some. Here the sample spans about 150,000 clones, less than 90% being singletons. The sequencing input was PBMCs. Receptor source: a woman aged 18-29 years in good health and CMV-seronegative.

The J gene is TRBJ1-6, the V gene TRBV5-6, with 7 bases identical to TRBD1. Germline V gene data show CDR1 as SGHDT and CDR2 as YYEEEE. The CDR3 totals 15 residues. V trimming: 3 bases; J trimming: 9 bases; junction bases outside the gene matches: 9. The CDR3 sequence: CASSSIDRVGSPLHF. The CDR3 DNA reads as TGTGCCAGCAGCTCGATTGACAGGGTGGGTTCACCCCTCCACTTT.

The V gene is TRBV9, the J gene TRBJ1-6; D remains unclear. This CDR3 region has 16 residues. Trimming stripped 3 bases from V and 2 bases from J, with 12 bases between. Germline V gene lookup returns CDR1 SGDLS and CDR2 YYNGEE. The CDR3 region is CASSGPSETYNSPLHF. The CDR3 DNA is TGTGCCAGCAGCGGCCCTAGCGAAACCTATAATTCACCCCTCCACTTT.

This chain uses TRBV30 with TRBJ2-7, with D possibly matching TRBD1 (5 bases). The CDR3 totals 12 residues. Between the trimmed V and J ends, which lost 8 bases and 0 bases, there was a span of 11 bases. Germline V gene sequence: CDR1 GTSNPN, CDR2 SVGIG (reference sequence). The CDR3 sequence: CAGQTDSYEQYF. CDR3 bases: TGTGCCGGCCAGACAGACTCCTACGAGCAGTACTTC.

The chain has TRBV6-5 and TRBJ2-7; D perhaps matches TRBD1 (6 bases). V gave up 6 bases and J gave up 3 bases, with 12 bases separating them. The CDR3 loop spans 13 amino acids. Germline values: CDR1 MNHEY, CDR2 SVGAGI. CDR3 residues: CASRTDRSYEQYF. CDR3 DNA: TGTGCCAGCAGAACCGACAGGAGCTACGAGCAGTACTTC.

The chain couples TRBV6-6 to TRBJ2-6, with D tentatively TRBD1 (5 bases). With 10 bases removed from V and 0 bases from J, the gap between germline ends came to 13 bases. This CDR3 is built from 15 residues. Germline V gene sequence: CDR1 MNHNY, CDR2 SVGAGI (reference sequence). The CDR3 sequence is CATRTPLSGANVLTF. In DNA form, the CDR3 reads TGTGCCACCCGGACACCGCTCTCTGGGGCCAACGTCCTGACTTTC.

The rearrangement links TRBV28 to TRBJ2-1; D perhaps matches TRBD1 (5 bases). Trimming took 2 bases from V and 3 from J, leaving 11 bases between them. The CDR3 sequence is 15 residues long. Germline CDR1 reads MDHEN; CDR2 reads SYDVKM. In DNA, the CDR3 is TGTGCCAGCAGTTTAACCAGGGTTCTCTACAATGAGCAGTTCTTC. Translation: CASSLTRVLYNEQFF. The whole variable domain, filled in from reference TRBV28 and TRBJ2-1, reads DVKVTQSSRYLVKRTGEKVFLECVQDMDHENMFWYRQDPGLGLRLIYFSYDVKMKEKGDIPEGYSVSREKKERFSLILESASTNQTSMYLCASSLTRVLYNEQFFGPGTRLTVL.

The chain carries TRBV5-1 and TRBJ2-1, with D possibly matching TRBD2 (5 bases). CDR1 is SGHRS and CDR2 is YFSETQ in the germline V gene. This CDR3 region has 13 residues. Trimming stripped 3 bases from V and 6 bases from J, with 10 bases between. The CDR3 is CASSSPSLNEQFF. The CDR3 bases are TGCGCCAGCAGCTCTCCTAGCCTCAATGAGCAGTTCTTC. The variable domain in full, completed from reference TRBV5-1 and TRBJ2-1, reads KAGVTQTPRYLIKTRGQQVTLSCSPISGHRSVSWYQQTPGQGLQFLFEYFSETQRNKGNFPGRFSGRQFSNSRSEMNVSTLELGDSALYLCASSSPSLNEQFFGPGTRLTVL.

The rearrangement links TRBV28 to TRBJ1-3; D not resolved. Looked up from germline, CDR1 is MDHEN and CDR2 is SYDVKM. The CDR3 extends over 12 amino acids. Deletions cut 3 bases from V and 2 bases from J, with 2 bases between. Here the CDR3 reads CASSFTGNTIYF. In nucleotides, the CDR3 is TGTGCCAGCAGTTTCACTGGAAACACCATATATTTT.

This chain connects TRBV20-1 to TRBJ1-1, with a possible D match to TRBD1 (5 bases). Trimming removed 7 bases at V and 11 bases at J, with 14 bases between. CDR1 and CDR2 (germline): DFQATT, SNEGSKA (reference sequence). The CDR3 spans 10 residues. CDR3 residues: CSVGGSWAFF. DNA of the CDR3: TGCAGTGTGGGGGGGTCTTGGGCTTTCTTT.

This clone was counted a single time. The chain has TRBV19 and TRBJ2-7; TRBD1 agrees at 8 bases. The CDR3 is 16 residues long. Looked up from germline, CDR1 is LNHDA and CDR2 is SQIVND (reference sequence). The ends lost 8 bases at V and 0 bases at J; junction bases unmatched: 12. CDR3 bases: TGTGCCAGTTCGGCCGCAGGGGGCCCTAGCTCCTACGAGCAGTACTTC. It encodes CASSAAGGPSSYEQYF. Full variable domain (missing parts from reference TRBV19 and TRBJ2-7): DGGITQSPKYLFRKEGQNVTLSCEQNLNHDAMYWYRQDPGQGLRLIYYSQIVNDFQKGDIAEGYSVSREKKESFPLTVTSAQKNPTAFYLCASSAAGGPSSYEQYFGPGTRLTVT.

CDR3: CASSRSRDRGLSLYEQYF. The CDR3 bases are TGTGCCAGCAGCCGGTCTAGGGACAGGGGACTAAGTCTTTACGAGCAGTACTTC. This sequence joins TRBV7-9 and TRBJ2-7; 10 positions match TRBD1. Germline CDR1 reads SEHNR; CDR2 reads FQNEAQ (reference sequence). Trimming took 5 bases from V and 4 from J; bases not matched to a gene: 17. The CDR3 consists of 18 residues. The entire variable domain, with the rest obtained from reference TRBV7-9 and TRBJ2-7, is as follows: DTGVSQNPRHKITKRGQNVTFRCDPISEHNRLYWYRQTLGQGPEFLTYFQNEAQLEKSRLLSDRFSAERPKGSFSTLEIQRTEQGDSAMYLCASSRSRDRGLSLYEQYFGPGTRLTVT.

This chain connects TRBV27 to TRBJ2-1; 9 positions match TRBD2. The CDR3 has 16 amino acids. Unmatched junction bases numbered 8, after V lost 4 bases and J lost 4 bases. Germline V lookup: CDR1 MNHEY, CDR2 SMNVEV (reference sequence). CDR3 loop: CASSSLGLAGYNEQFF. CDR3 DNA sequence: TGTGCCAGCAGTTCCCTTGGGCTAGCGGGATACAATGAGCAGTTCTTC.

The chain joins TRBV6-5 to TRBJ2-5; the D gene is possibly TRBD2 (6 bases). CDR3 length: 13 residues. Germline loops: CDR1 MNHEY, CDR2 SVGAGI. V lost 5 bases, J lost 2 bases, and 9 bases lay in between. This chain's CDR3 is CASSGGLQETQYF. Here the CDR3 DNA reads TGTGCCAGCAGTGGGGGACTGCAAGAGACCCAGTACTTC.

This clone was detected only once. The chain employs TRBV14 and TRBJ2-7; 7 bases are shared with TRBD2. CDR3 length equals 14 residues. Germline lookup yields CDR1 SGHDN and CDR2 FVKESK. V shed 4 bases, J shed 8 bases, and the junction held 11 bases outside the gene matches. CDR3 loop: CASSPGGGSWKQYF. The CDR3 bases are TGTGCCAGCAGCCCGGGTGGCGGGAGCTGGAAGCAGTACTTC.